These 32 T cell receptor beta chains were all obtained from the same sample, sequenced in a study of cytomegalovirus exposure and HLA in healthy donors. The PCR made use of 60 Vbeta and 13 Jbeta primers. Sequencing used immunoSEQ multiplex PCR; TCRdb keeps in-frame clones, though not all of them. The sample includes under 200,000 clones, 65% to 80% of them seen just once. Sequenced material: PBMCs. The receptors were sampled from a man aged 35 to 55 in good health and CMV-seronegative.

J is TRBJ2-1 and V is TRBV11-1, with D unresolved. The CDR3 length is 11 residues. CDR1 SGHAT and CDR2 FQDESV come from the germline V gene (reference sequence). V was trimmed by 6 bases and J by 3 bases, leaving 3 bases between them. The CDR3 spells CASSNYNEQFF. Written as DNA, the CDR3 is TGTGCCAGCAGTAACTACAATGAGCAGTTCTTC.

V and J are TRBV28 and TRBJ2-2, with D maybe TRBD1 (5 bases). The V end was cut by 7 bases, the J end by 6 bases, with 12 bases between. From germline, CDR1 is MDHEN and CDR2 SYDVKM. The CDR3 has 13 amino acids. The CDR3 here is CASTALRAGELFF. The DNA for the CDR3 is TGTGCCAGCACCGCCCTCAGGGCCGGGGAGCTGTTTTTT.

The chain couples TRBV28 to TRBJ1-5; 9 bases align to TRBD1. The CDR3 consists of 15 residues. In germline, CDR1 is MDHEN, CDR2 SYDVKM. The J segment lost 0 bases and the V segment lost 6 bases, leaving 3 bases of the junction unmatched. CDR3 residues: CASSLTGGSNQPQHF. The DNA of the CDR3 is TGTGCCAGCAGCCTGACAGGGGGTAGCAATCAGCCCCAGCATTTT.

V gene TRBV7-3 combines with J gene TRBJ2-1; the match to TRBD2 covers 7 bases. The V gene's germline CDR1 is SGHTA and CDR2 FQGTGA. The trim removed 2 bases at V and 5 bases at J, leaving 6 bases unmatched. The CDR3 covers 15 residues. In DNA, the CDR3 is TGTGCCAGCAGCTTAGGTAGCGGGCCCCACAATGAGCAGTTCTTC. It specifies CASSLGSGPHNEQFF.

The rearrangement joins TRBV11-3 to TRBJ2-1; D possibly corresponds to TRBD2 (6 bases). The CDR3 loop spans 14 amino acids. The germline gives CDR1 SGHNT, CDR2 YENEEA. V lost 0 bases, J lost 5 bases, and 8 bases lay in between. CDR3 sequence: CASSLDPGDNEQFF. The CDR3, as DNA: TGTGCCAGCAGCTTAGACCCGGGAGACAATGAGCAGTTCTTC.

The chain links TRBV5-6 to TRBJ1-2, with a possible D match to TRBD1 (5 bases). From germline, CDR1 is SGHDT and CDR2 YYEEEE. V was shortened by 3 bases and J by 4 bases, with 13 bases between the two germline ends. This CDR3 region has 14 residues. DNA of the CDR3: TGTGCCAGCAGCTCTTGGCCACAGGTCTATGGCTACACCTTC. Translated, it gives CASSSWPQVYGYTF.

In DNA, the CDR3 is TGTGCCAGCAGCCCGCGGGGGGGCCTCCACGAGCAGTACTTC. Amino acid sequence: CASSPRGGLHEQYF. The chain couples TRBV5-6 to TRBJ2-7; 9 nucleotides align to TRBD2. The CDR3 is made up of 14 amino acids. The junction had 7 bases not matched to a gene; V was cut back by 4 bases and J by 5 bases. CDR1 is SGHDT, CDR2 YYEEEE, per germline.

The chain carries TRBV4-1 and TRBJ2-7, with D uncertain. Deletions cut 3 bases from V and 6 bases from J, with 12 bases between. Germline CDR1 MGHRA, CDR2 YSYEKL. The CDR3 covers 13 residues. CDR3 DNA: TGCGCCAGCAGCCACGAGGTCAGTAGCGAGCAGTACTTC. Protein: CASSHEVSSEQYF.

V is TRBV7-2 and J is TRBJ1-4, with a weak D call TRBD1 (5 bases). The length of the CDR3 is 15 residues. With 5 bases removed from V and 7 bases from J, the gap between germline ends came to 17 bases. CDR1 and CDR2 from the germline V gene are SGHTA and FQGNSA. Here the CDR3 DNA reads TGTGCCAGCAGCCTTCGGGGGGACTTTCGTGAAAAACTGTTTTTT. Translating gives CASSLRGDFREKLFF.

This clone was detected once. The chain uses TRBV7-6 and TRBJ2-1, with TRBD2 matching 9 bases. The CDR3 covers 14 residues. V shed 2 bases, J shed 6 bases, and the junction held 2 bases outside the gene matches. Germline V gene data show CDR1 as SGHVS and CDR2 as FNYEAQ. The DNA of the CDR3 is TGTGCCAGCAGCTTAAGTAGCGGGGGCAATGAGCAGTTCTTC. This codes for CASSLSSGGNEQFF.

The genes are TRBV4-2 and TRBJ2-2; TRBD2 matches at 7 bases. The length of the CDR3 is 17 residues. The germline CDR1 and CDR2 sequences are LGHNA and YNFKEQ. The V and J ends lost 1 base and 1 base, in that order; junction bases with no gene match: 6. CDR3 loop: CASSQGGGSQNTGELFF. Written as DNA, the CDR3 is TGTGCCAGCAGCCAAGGGGGAGGGTCCCAGAACACCGGGGAGCTGTTTTTT.

J is TRBJ2-1 and V is TRBV5-6, with TRBD1 matching over 8 bases. Germline-derived CDR1 and CDR2 are SGHDT and YYEEEE. This CDR3 spans 16 amino acids. V lost 4 bases and J lost 0; bases outside the gene matches: 6. The CDR3: CASSVTGGSSYNEQFF. CDR3 nucleotide sequence: TGTGCCAGCAGCGTTACAGGGGGTAGCTCCTACAATGAGCAGTTCTTC.

The chain couples TRBV7-9 to TRBJ2-5; 10 bases agree with TRBD2. The CDR3 is 16 amino acids. CDR1 and CDR2 (germline): SEHNR, FQNEAQ (reference sequence). With V trimmed by 1 base and J by 1 base, 3 bases remained unmatched. This CDR3 reads CASSLGPSGGQETQYF. The CDR3 coding sequence is TGTGCCAGCAGCTTAGGTCCTAGCGGGGGCCAAGAGACCCAGTACTTC.

The chain recombines TRBV4-1 with TRBJ2-3, with D tentatively TRBD2 (6 bases). Trimming removed 1 base at V and 1 base at J, with 12 bases between. Germline assignment: CDR1 MGHRA and CDR2 YSYEKL. The CDR3 consists of 16 residues. In nucleotides, the CDR3 is TGCGCCAGCAGCCAAGGTGTGCGGGGAGGCACAGATACGCAGTATTTT. Its translation is CASSQGVRGGTDTQYF.

This rearrangement joins TRBV23-1 to TRBJ1-5, with 8 bases lining up with TRBD1. TRBV23-1 is identified as an open reading frame with a role that is uncertain. This CDR3 contains 14 residues. Unmatched junction bases numbered 8, after V lost 7 bases and J lost 6 bases. The CDR3 nucleotides read TGCGCCAGCAACCAGACAGGGGCTCCTCAGCCCCAGCATTTT. Its protein is CASNQTGAPQPQHF.

This clone has a handful of counts. V usage is TRBV6-6 and J usage is TRBJ1-4; D is perhaps TRBD1 (6 bases). In germline, CDR1 is MNHNY, CDR2 SVGAGI (reference sequence). This CDR3 region has 12 residues. V gave up 8 bases and J gave up 12 bases, with 16 bases separating them. For the CDR3, the DNA is TGTGCCAGCCGGGATAACGAGGGGGAACTGTTTTTT. Its translation is CASRDNEGELFF.

Only a few counts were recorded for this clone. The chain has TRBV7-9 and TRBJ2-2; the match to TRBD1 covers 8 bases. This CDR3 spans 17 amino acids. V lost 5 bases, J lost 3 bases, and 11 bases stayed unmatched. The V gene's germline CDR1 is SEHNR and CDR2 FQNEAQ (reference sequence). CDR3 in amino acids: CASSGDRTRTHTGELFF. Written as DNA, the CDR3 is TGTGCCAGCAGCGGGGACAGGACCAGAACCCACACCGGGGAGCTGTTTTTT.

The V gene is TRBV7-6, the J gene TRBJ2-7; 9 bases fit TRBD1. The CDR3 totals 18 residues. V dropped 2 bases and J dropped 0; count of bases not matched to a gene: 11. Germline V gives CDR1 SGHVS, CDR2 FNYEAQ. CDR3 protein: CASSLPPAGTGTSYEQYF. As DNA, the CDR3 is TGTGCCAGCAGCTTACCCCCGGCCGGGACAGGGACCTCCTACGAGCAGTACTTC.

The CDR3 protein is CASSLARRGEKLFF. For the CDR3, the DNA is TGTGCCAGCAGCTTAGCGAGGAGGGGTGAAAAACTGTTTTTT. This sequence joins TRBV7-2 and TRBJ1-4, with D possibly being TRBD1 (5 bases). The CDR3 is 14 residues long. The germline gives CDR1 SGHTA, CDR2 FQGNSA. Trimming stripped 0 bases from V and 7 bases from J, with 9 bases between. The full variable domain, in which reference TRBV7-2 and TRBJ1-4 provide the parts outside the CDR3, is GAGVSQSPSNKVTEKGKDVELRCDPISGHTALYWYRQSLGQGLEFLIYFQGNSAPDKSGLPSDRFSAERTGGSVSTLTIQRTQQEDSAVYLCASSLARRGEKLFFGSGTQLSVL.

The J gene is TRBJ2-5, the V gene TRBV28; TRBD2 is a possible D gene (6 bases). CDR3 length: 11 residues. CDR1 and CDR2 (germline): MDHEN, SYDVKM. Trimming cost V 2 bases and J 11 bases, with 9 bases left between them. DNA for the CDR3: TGTGCCAGCAGTTTAGGGGGGAGGCAGTACTTC. Translated: CASSLGGRQYF.

V and J are TRBV5-6 and TRBJ2-2; the D gene is possibly TRBD2 (6 bases). Germline CDR1 is SGHDT and CDR2 is YYEEEE. The CDR3 has 17 residues. V was trimmed by 0 bases and J by 4 bases, leaving 16 bases between them. The CDR3 reads CASSLAGVTAGTGELFF. DNA of the CDR3: TGTGCCAGCAGCTTGGCCGGTGTGACAGCGGGCACCGGGGAGCTGTTTTTT.

CDR3 sequence: CAWSIGGAYEQYF. CDR3 nucleotide sequence: TGTGCCTGGAGTATCGGGGGGGCCTACGAGCAGTACTTC. This chain connects TRBV30 to TRBJ2-7, with 8 nucleotides matching TRBD2. CDR3 length equals 13 residues. Germline CDR1 and CDR2: GTSNPN and SVGIG (reference sequence). Trimming cost V 2 bases and J 2 bases; bases outside gene matches: 2.

This clone was seen only a few times. This chain links TRBV11-2 with TRBJ2-3; 7 bases map to TRBD2. Germline values: CDR1 SGHAT, CDR2 FQNNGV. The CDR3 is made up of 15 amino acids. Trimming took 3 bases from V and 2 from J; bases not matched to a gene: 5. The DNA of the CDR3 is TGTGCCAGCAGCTTGGGGGGGGACTTCACAGATACGCAGTATTTT. Translation gives CASSLGGDFTDTQYF. Variable domain in full (rest from reference TRBV11-2 and TRBJ2-3): EAGVAQSPRYKIIEKRQSVAFWCNPISGHATLYWYQQILGQGPKLLIQFQNNGVVDDSQLPKDRFSAERLKGVDSTLKIQPAKLEDSAVYLCASSLGGDFTDTQYFGPGTRLTVL.

The chain carries TRBV2 and TRBJ2-7; maybe TRBD1 (6 bases). V was clipped by 8 bases and J by 4 bases, with 21 bases between them. The CDR3 sequence is 15 residues long. Germline CDR1 and CDR2: SNHLY and FYNNEI. The CDR3 region is CASGEQGTETYEQYF. DNA for the CDR3: TGTGCCAGCGGAGAGCAGGGGACGGAGACTTACGAGCAGTACTTC.

This clone occurred once. The CDR3 protein is CASNQGDEQFF. The CDR3 DNA sequence: TGCGCCAGTAACCAGGGGGATGAGCAGTTCTTC. The chain recombines TRBV5-1 with TRBJ2-1; 7 nucleotides align to TRBD1. Per germline, CDR1 SGHRS and CDR2 YFSETQ. The CDR3 sequence is 11 residues long. Trimming cost V 8 bases and J 8 bases; bases outside gene matches: 4.

The chain links TRBV7-9 to TRBJ2-7; TRBD1 aligns across 7 bases. CDR1 is SEHNR, CDR2 FQNEAQ, per germline (reference sequence). The junction had 20 bases not matched to a gene; V was cut back by 5 bases and J by 4 bases. The CDR3 is 18 amino acids. In DNA, the CDR3 is TGTGCCAGCAGCGGAGGATATAGACAGGGAAGTCCCCCATACGAGCAGTACTTC. Translation gives CASSGGYRQGSPPYEQYF.

The chain joins TRBV5-1 to TRBJ2-1; D perhaps matches TRBD1 (6 bases). V lost 0 bases and J 7 bases, leaving 11 bases between the germline ends. CDR3 size: 14 residues. CDR1 and CDR2 (germline): SGHRS, YFSETQ. CDR3 DNA: TGCGCCAGCAGCTTGGGACAGGTCGAGAATGAGCAGTTCTTC. It translates to CASSLGQVENEQFF.

The V and J genes are TRBV6-1 and TRBJ2-1, with 7 positions matching TRBD1. Germline V gene lookup returns CDR1 MNHNS and CDR2 SASEGT. The CDR3 sequence is 18 residues long. After removal of 2 bases from V and 4 bases from J, the junction contained 14 bases not matched to a gene. For the CDR3, the DNA is TGTGCCAGCAGTGAATTCCCCACCGGGACAGAGACTTACAATGAGCAGTTCTTC. Translation: CASSEFPTGTETYNEQFF.

This clone has a single count. The CDR3 DNA sequence: TGTGCCAGCAGTACGGGACAGGGGATTGCAGATACGCAGTATTTT. Translating gives CASSTGQGIADTQYF. The chain employs TRBV6-1 and TRBJ2-3, with 10 bases lining up with TRBD1. Germline V lookup: CDR1 MNHNS, CDR2 SASEGT. CDR3 size: 15 residues. V lost 5 bases and J lost 4; bases outside the gene matches: 6.

The chain links TRBV6-1 to TRBJ1-6; D remains unclear. The CDR3 has 10 residues. Per the germline V gene, CDR1 is MNHNS and CDR2 is SASEGT. V lost 6 bases to trimming and J lost 19 bases, with 13 bases between them. The CDR3 reads CASRERRVHF. The CDR3 DNA follows: TGTGCCAGCAGGGAGCGGCGAGTACACTTT.

The CDR3 reads CASSFTSGTSSSEQFF. The CDR3 DNA is TGCGCCAGCAGCTTTACCTCCGGGACTAGCTCTTCCGAGCAGTTCTTC. This chain joins TRBV4-1 and TRBJ2-1; TRBD2 matches 9 bases. The CDR3 sequence is 16 residues long. Germline V CDR1 and CDR2: MGHRA, YSYEKL. V trimming: 5 bases; J trimming: 10 bases; junction bases outside the gene matches: 15.

The chain recombines TRBV10-1 with TRBJ1-1; maybe TRBD1 (6 bases). Germline V lookup: CDR1 WNHNN, CDR2 SYGVQD (reference sequence). The V and J ends lost 9 bases and 1 base respectively, with 15 bases between them. This CDR3 is built from 14 residues. In nucleotides, the CDR3 is TGCGCCAGTGGACCGGGGGGGCCGAACACTGAAGCTTTCTTT. Its translation is CASGPGGPNTEAFF.